This T cell receptor (beta chain) is from a study of T cells in Graves' hyperthyroidism and ophthalmopathy. For the study at large: Once the initial diagnosis was made, peripheral blood was obtained before any treatment. Whole-study findings and limits: In the blood, most expanded thyroid clonotypes above 0.001 appeared as well.

Researchers took RNA transcripts and amplified the TCR beta CDR3 regions from them. First-round RT-PCR targeting the TCR CDR3 was performed with the HTBI primer set. Via MiXCR, TCRdb re-called the multiplex PCR reads, giving one row per CDR3 protein. The sample carries about 300,000 distinct CDR3 sequences, approximately 18% recorded once. As regards this clonotype: Antigen unknown.

In germline, CDR1 is DFQATT, CDR2 SNEGSKA (reference sequence). The CDR3 is 14 residues long. Losses at the gene ends were 3 bases for V and 7 bases for J; bases not matched to a gene: 8. It was approximately 9.7 ml of fresh peripheral blood that supplied the PBMCs. This TCR derives from a man aged 50 to 59 with Graves' ophthalmopathy. The sequencing sample was made of blood. The V and J genes are TRBV20-1 and TRBJ2-7, with TRBD2 matching over 11 bases. CDR3 amino acids: CSASGIAGGGEQYF. The CDR3 coding sequence is TGCAGTGCTAGTGGGATAGCGGGAGGGGGGGAGCAGTACTTC.